The 10 T cell receptor beta chains presented below share a single source sample, sequenced in a study of T cell responses to AZD1222 COVID-19 vaccine. The table came from immunoSEQ multiplex PCR; TCRdb's copy has only in-frame clones and leaves some out. The sample lists 90,000 or so clones, 70% to 90% occurring once. The source was peripheral blood, collected on day 0 of AZD1222 vaccination. The receptors shown here come from an adult in good health.

The chain uses TRBV7-2 and TRBJ2-7, with TRBD2 as a possible D gene (6 bases). CDR3 length: 15 amino acids. The V gene's germline CDR1 is SGHTA and CDR2 FQGNSA. Between the trimmed V and J ends, which lost 4 bases and 5 bases, there was a span of 18 bases. CDR3 protein: CASSSPGAGPHEQYF. CDR3 DNA sequence: TGTGCCAGCAGCTCACCAGGCGCGGGGCCCCACGAGCAGTACTTC. The whole variable domain, filled in from reference TRBV7-2 and TRBJ2-7, reads GAGVSQSPSNKVTEKGKDVELRCDPISGHTALYWYRQSLGQGLEFLIYFQGNSAPDKSGLPSDRFSAERTGGSVSTLTIQRTQQEDSAVYLCASSSPGAGPHEQYFGPGTRLTVT.

This chain links TRBV7-3 with TRBJ2-2; a possible D gene is TRBD2 (6 bases). The V gene lost 2 bases and the J gene lost 0 bases, with 13 bases spanning the gap. This CDR3 has 17 amino acids. CDR1 is SGHTA and CDR2 is FQGTGA in the germline V gene. DNA of the CDR3: TGTGCCAGCAGCTTAGTGCTGCGGGGCTCGAACACCGGGGAGCTGTTTTTT. Its protein is CASSLVLRGSNTGELFF.

The chain carries TRBV19 and TRBJ1-1; the D gene is possibly TRBD1 (5 bases). V shed 3 bases and J shed 0 bases, with 17 bases lying between them. Germline CDR1 is LNHDA and CDR2 is SQIVND (reference sequence). The CDR3 has 17 amino acids. This CDR3 is CASSIGVRGGMNTEAFF. Written as DNA, the CDR3 is TGTGCCAGTAGTATTGGGGTCCGTGGGGGAATGAACACTGAAGCTTTCTTT.

V gene TRBV7-9 combines with J gene TRBJ1-2; D remains unclear. Germline CDR1 is SEHNR and CDR2 is FQNEAQ (reference sequence). The CDR3 spans 13 residues. The V and J ends lost 5 bases and 7 bases respectively, with 14 bases between them. This CDR3 is CASSPGGVSGYTF. CDR3 bases: TGTGCCAGCAGCCCAGGCGGGGTATCTGGCTACACCTTC. The whole variable domain, filled in from reference TRBV7-9 and TRBJ1-2, reads DTGVSQNPRHKITKRGQNVTFRCDPISEHNRLYWYRQTLGQGPEFLTYFQNEAQLEKSRLLSDRFSAERPKGSFSTLEIQRTEQGDSAMYLCASSPGGVSGYTFGSGTRLTVV.

The chain recombines TRBV6-5 with TRBJ1-5; 7 bases align to TRBD1. V was pared by 6 bases and J by 4 bases, with 6 bases of the junction left unmatched. CDR1 MNHEY and CDR2 SVGAGI come from the germline V gene. The CDR3 length is 14 residues. The CDR3 region has the DNA TGTGCCAGCAGCCCCGGGACAGAGAATCAGCCCCAGCATTTT. It codes for CASSPGTENQPQHF.

The chain carries TRBV19 and TRBJ2-2, with D unclear. V was clipped by 7 bases and J by 6 bases, with 15 bases between them. The CDR3 covers 14 residues. The germline V gene encodes CDR1 LNHDA and CDR2 SQIVND (reference sequence). CDR3 coding DNA: TGTGCCAGTAACGTGCGCTGGGTCCCCGGGGAGCTGTTTTTT. Residues: CASNVRWVPGELFF.

This clone appeared a few times. This chain uses TRBV28 with TRBJ1-2, with 10 bases aligning to TRBD1. The CDR3 spans 14 residues. Germline CDR1 and CDR2: MDHEN and SYDVKM. V shed 6 bases and J 7 bases; nucleotides not matched to a gene: 8. The CDR3 DNA reads TGTGCCAGCAGCCCCGGGACAGGGGAGGGTGGCTACACCTTC. It translates to CASSPGTGEGGYTF.

CDR3 in DNA: TGTGCCACCAGTGATTTCCGGACTAGCGGAGAGACCCAGTACTTC. The encoded protein is CATSDFRTSGETQYF. This chain connects TRBV24-1 to TRBJ2-5; TRBD2 agrees at 10 bases. The CDR3 has 15 amino acids. V dropped 1 base and J dropped 4; count of bases not matched to a gene: 2. Germline values: CDR1 KGHDR, CDR2 SFDVKD.

This clone appeared once. J is TRBJ1-2 and V is TRBV18; tentative D call: TRBD1 (6 bases). The CDR3 totals 13 residues. Germline values: CDR1 KGHSH, CDR2 LQKENI. Trimming cost V 6 bases and J 6 bases, with 14 bases left between them. The CDR3 reads CASSLNREDGYTF. For the CDR3, the DNA is TGTGCCAGCTCGCTTAACAGGGAGGATGGCTACACCTTC.

This chain uses TRBV28 with TRBJ1-2; no reliable D call. This CDR3 comprises 13 residues. V was clipped by 4 bases and J by 4 bases, with 10 bases between them. Germline V gene sequence: CDR1 MDHEN, CDR2 SYDVKM. The CDR3 DNA follows: TGTGCCAGCAGTTCCAGCGTCGGCTATGGCTACACCTTC. Its protein is CASSSSVGYGYTF.